This T cell receptor beta chain derives from a study of CD8 T cells in ankylosing spondylitis. In regard to this clonotype: What it binds is unknown.

The CDR3 length is 14 residues. Between the trimmed V and J ends, which lost 0 bases and 3 bases, there was a span of 10 bases. Germline V gene data show CDR1 as SGHRS and CDR2 as YFSETQ. Quantitative 5'-RACE with molecular barcodes was used to make the TCR beta libraries. TCRdb fed the 5' RACE reads into MiXCR, producing one record per CDR3 protein. The sample lists approximately 350,000 distinct CDR3 sequences, roughly 14% seen once, with roughly 0.99% in the top ten. Overall study findings and caveats: Clones that were linked to disease were CD8+ and were relatively rare in peripheral blood. Ankylosing spondylitis blood appeared to carry a characteristic TCR beta motif of seven to nine highly homologous variants. Disease-linked clones reportedly concentrated significantly in matched ankylosing spondylitis synovial fluid.

This chain connects TRBV5-1 to TRBJ2-7; D tentatively reads TRBD1 or TRBD2 (5 bases each). Input material: blood, either unsorted or a sorted T cell fraction (not recorded which). The receptor was derived from a male donor with ankylosing spondylitis or in good health (not recorded which). The CDR3 coding sequence is TGCGCCAGCAGCTTGGGAGGGGTAGACTACGAGCAGTACTTC. Translating it yields CASSLGGVDYEQYF.